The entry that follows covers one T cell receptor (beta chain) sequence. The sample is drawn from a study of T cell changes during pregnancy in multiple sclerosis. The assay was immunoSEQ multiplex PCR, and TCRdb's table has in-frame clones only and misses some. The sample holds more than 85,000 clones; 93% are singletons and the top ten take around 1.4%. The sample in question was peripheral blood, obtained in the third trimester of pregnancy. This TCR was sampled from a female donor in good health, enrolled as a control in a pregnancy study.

For the CDR3, the DNA is TGCGCCAGCAGCTTGGGCAGGGGCCAACTGTTACTCTACGAGCAGTACTTC. This translates into CASSLGRGQLLLYEQYF. The chain combines TRBV5-1 with TRBJ2-7; D might be TRBD1 (6 bases). Trimming took 0 bases from V and 3 from J, leaving 19 bases between them. Germline assignment: CDR1 SGHRS and CDR2 YFSETQ. This CDR3 has 17 residues.